These T cell receptor beta chains were read from a single sample in a study of identical twins. Via MiXCR, TCRdb re-called the 5' RACE reads, giving one row per CDR3 protein. The profile shows approximately 1.8 million distinct CDR3 sequences, around 29% of them singletons. Sequenced: cord blood. These receptors came from a newborn girl in good health. The CDR3 runs from the conserved cysteine through the conserved F or W. Fields, in order: CDR3 DNA, CDR3 protein, V gene, clone size, J gene, CDR3 length, D gene. The D gene is left open where the match is weak. Not every row has a clone size; where given, it reads once, few, many or a size class.

TGTGCCAGCAGCCCGGGACACCGAGTCTCCTACGAGCAGTACTTC	CASSPGHRVSYEQYF	TRBV28	NA	TRBJ2-7	15	NA
TGTGCCAGTAGGACGTTCCCGCACCAAGAGACCCAGTACTTC	CASRTFPHQETQYF	TRBV2	NA	TRBJ2-5	14	NA
TGCGCCAGCAGCTACGGCTACGGGGAAACAGATACGCAGTATTTT	CASSYGYGETDTQYF	TRBV5-1	few	TRBJ2-3	15	NA
TGTGCCAGCAGTGGATTCGAGGGAATCGTACGCATTCAGTACTTC	CASSGFEGIVRIQYF	TRBV2	NA	TRBJ2-4	15	NA
TGTGCCAGTAGTATATATTTAGCGGGAGGGGCCTACAATGAGCAGTTCTTC	CASSIYLAGGAYNEQFF	TRBV19	NA	TRBJ2-1	17	TRBD2
TGTGCCAGTAGTGATTTGAGGTCTGGCAACCAGCCCCAGCATTTT	CASSDLRSGNQPQHF	TRBV19	NA	TRBJ1-5	15	NA
TGTGCCAGCAGCTTAGCCGAACGGGACTTCGCAACTAATGAAAAACTGTTTTTT	CASSLAERDFATNEKLFF	TRBV7-9	NA	TRBJ1-4	18	NA
TGCAGTGCTGTAGACAGGAACACTGAAGCTTTCTTT	CSAVDRNTEAFF	TRBV20-1	NA	TRBJ1-1	12	NA
TGTGCCAGCAGTGCCCGACAGGGGTCGGCCTACGAGCAGTACTTC	CASSARQGSAYEQYF	TRBV25-1	NA	TRBJ2-7	15	TRBD1
TGTGCCAGCAGCTTGACAGGGGGCAACAATGAGCAGTTCTTC	CASSLTGGNNEQFF	TRBV7-7	few	TRBJ2-1	14	TRBD1
TGTGCCAGCAGCTTATACGGTCGGATGAACACTGAAGCTTTCTTT	CASSLYGRMNTEAFF	TRBV7-2	NA	TRBJ1-1	15	NA
TGTGCCAGCCGAAGATTTGGAGCGGACCAAGAGACCCAGTACTTC	CASRRFGADQETQYF	TRBV2	few	TRBJ2-5	15	NA
TGCAGTTCTCCGAGGGGGTCCCCCTACGAGCAGTACTTC	CSSPRGSPYEQYF	TRBV20-1	few	TRBJ2-7	13	NA
TGCAGTGCTAGAGCTACTAGCGGGAGGCGGTTCTTCACAGATACGCAGTATTTT	CSARATSGRRFFTDTQYF	TRBV20-1	few	TRBJ2-3	18	TRBD2
TGTGCCAGCATCGGCACTCTCGCCAATGAGCAGTTCTTC	CASIGTLANEQFF	TRBV6-5	many	TRBJ2-1	13	NA
TGTGCCAGCAGCTCCTTAGCGGGAGGGGGGTTCTACAATGAGCAGTTCTTC	CASSSLAGGGFYNEQFF	TRBV7-8	NA	TRBJ2-1	17	TRBD2
TGTGCCAGCAGTTTAGGAGGAGCCGACGAGCAGTACTTC	CASSLGGADEQYF	TRBV27	many	TRBJ2-7	13	NA
TGTGCCAGCAGCTTAGCCCGGAACTCTGGAAACACCATATATTTT	CASSLARNSGNTIYF	TRBV7-2	NA	TRBJ1-3	15	NA
TGTGCCAGCACCAGGGGCTATGGCTACACCTTC	CASTRGYGYTF	TRBV12-3/TRBV12-4	many	TRBJ1-2	11	NA
TGTGCTAGTGCCGCGCGGGGGGGCCAAGAGACCCAGTTCTTC	CASAARGGQETQFF	TRBV12-5	NA	TRBJ2-1	14	TRBD2
TGTGCCAGCAGTTACACGGACAGGGGCCACTATGGCTACACCTTC	CASSYTDRGHYGYTF	TRBV6-6	few	TRBJ1-2	15	TRBD1
TGTGCCAGCAGTGAACGGGGGACAGGGGGCGACTATGGCTACACCTTC	CASSERGTGGDYGYTF	TRBV2	few	TRBJ1-2	16	TRBD1
TGTGCCACCAGTGGAGGATCGGGACCGCGCCAAGAGACCCAGTACTTC	CATSGGSGPRQETQYF	TRBV24-1	few	TRBJ2-5	16	NA
TGTGCCAGTAAACTCCGGGACAGGCCGAATTCACCCCTCCACTTT	CASKLRDRPNSPLHF	TRBV28	few	TRBJ1-6	15	TRBD1
TGTGCCAGCAGGTCGGGAGGCTTCTACGAGCAGTACTTC	CASRSGGFYEQYF	TRBV2	NA	TRBJ2-7	13	TRBD2
TGCAGTGCCCGCACACTAGCGGGGGTCTCCTACGAGCAGTACTTC	CSARTLAGVSYEQYF	TRBV20-1	few	TRBJ2-7	15	TRBD2
TGTGCCAGCTCACCAGACCGGGCATCTAACACTGAAGCTTTCTTT	CASSPDRASNTEAFF	TRBV18	NA	TRBJ1-1	15	NA
TGTGCCAGCGGGGGACAGCACTCCTACGAGCAGTACTTC	CASGGQHSYEQYF	TRBV6-1	NA	TRBJ2-7	13	TRBD1
TGCAGTGCTAGAGATCGGGACTACTCGGATACGCAGTATTTT	CSARDRDYSDTQYF	TRBV20-1	NA	TRBJ2-3	14	TRBD2